This record looks at one TCR beta chain sequence and its context. These data are taken from a study of cytotoxic CD8 clonotypes in ibrutinib-treated CLL. Study information: Once patients had received a median around 12 months of treatment, range 6 to 36, response samples were obtained.

Clones were read by immunoSEQ multiplex PCR, and TCRdb kept only the in-frame ones, dropping some. The profile shows 50,000 to 65,000 clones, over 60% of them singletons. The V gene's germline CDR1 is LNHDA and CDR2 SQIVND (reference sequence). CDR3 length: 13 residues. V lost 7 bases, J lost 4 bases, and 11 bases lay in between. Sequences were derived from PBMCs, sampled after 12 months of ibrutinib treatment. The source is a human donor with chronic lymphocytic leukemia. This chain uses TRBV19 with TRBJ1-5; a possible D gene is TRBD1 (6 bases). The CDR3 region is CASNREVNQPQHF. For the CDR3, the DNA is TGTGCCAGTAACAGGGAGGTGAATCAGCCCCAGCATTTT.